The 26 T cell receptor beta chains reported below all come from one sample, sequenced in a study of blood T cell repertoires in COVID-19. Data came from immunoSEQ multiplex PCR; TCRdb stores just in-frame clones and leaves some out. The sample includes some 200,000 clones, 84% of them seen just once. The sample comprised peripheral blood. The receptors come from a woman aged 60 to 75 who had recovered from COVID-19.

This clone came up a few times. The chain employs TRBV9 and TRBJ2-5, with 8 bases identical to TRBD1. This CDR3 comprises 16 residues. V trimming: 1 base; J trimming: 1 base; junction bases outside the gene matches: 6. CDR1 and CDR2 from the germline V gene are SGDLS and YYNGEE. The CDR3 protein is CASSVRGTGGQETQYF. In DNA, the CDR3 is TGTGCCAGCAGCGTACGCGGGACAGGAGGCCAAGAGACCCAGTACTTC.

This clone was seen only once. The rearrangement links TRBV4-3 to TRBJ1-6, with 7 bases aligning to TRBD1. Germline trimming cut 0 bases from V and 7 bases from J; bases unmatched to any gene: 6. CDR3 size: 16 residues. The germline gives CDR1 LGHNA, CDR2 YSLEER. CDR3 sequence reads: CASSQDAGGGNSPLHF. DNA of the CDR3: TGCGCCAGCAGCCAAGACGCAGGGGGTGGCAATTCACCCCTCCACTTT.

Note on this clone: A read error may account for a junction end that differs from germline. V gene TRBV15 combines with J gene TRBJ1-2; TRBD1 agrees at 8 bases. Germline loops: CDR1 LNHNV, CDR2 YYDKDF (reference sequence). CDR3 length: 15 residues. This chain's CDR3 is CATSGEDRVGYGYTF. CDR3 in DNA: TGTGCCACCAGCGGAGAGGACAGGGTCGGCTATGGCTACACCTTC.

J is TRBJ1-1 and V is TRBV11-1, with no clear D. Looked up from germline, CDR1 is SGHAT and CDR2 is FQDESV (reference sequence). The ends were cut back, 4 bases at V and 6 bases at J, with 18 bases in the middle. CDR3 length equals 15 residues. CDR3 DNA sequence: TGTGCCAGCAGCTCCCCGATCACGGGTCCCCCTGAAGCTTTCTTT. It specifies CASSSPITGPPEAFF.

The rearrangement links TRBV29-1 to TRBJ2-2; 7 nucleotides match TRBD2. Per germline, CDR1 SQVTM and CDR2 ANQGSEA. This CDR3 is built from 12 residues. V shed 8 bases, J shed 6 bases, and the junction held 6 bases outside the gene matches. The CDR3, as DNA: TGCAGCTCCCGCGGGGGTTCCGGGGAGCTGTTTTTT. This codes for CSSRGGSGELFF.

The gene calls are TRBV7-9 and TRBJ2-1; TRBD2 aligns across 8 bases. V lost 6 bases to trimming and J lost 4 bases; unmatched junction nucleotides: 8. The CDR3 contains 15 residues. Germline lookup yields CDR1 SEHNR and CDR2 FQNEAQ (reference sequence). CDR3 in DNA: TGTGCCAGCAGTTTCTCGGGGGGGCAATACAATGAGCAGTTCTTC. It specifies CASSFSGGQYNEQFF.

V is TRBV10-3 and J is TRBJ1-1; D is unclear. Germline V gene sequence: CDR1 ENHRY, CDR2 SYGVKD. Trimming took 10 bases from V and 0 from J, leaving 12 bases between them. The CDR3 extends over 13 amino acids. The CDR3, as DNA: TGTGCCACCCATTACAGTTTGAACACTGAAGCTTTCTTT. The encoded protein is CATHYSLNTEAFF.

The CDR3 DNA reads TGCAGCGTTGATGACAGGGGAGGCGGCTACACCTTC. Its protein product is CSVDDRGGGYTF. The chain employs TRBV29-1 and TRBJ1-2; 8 bases are a match to TRBD1. Germline V gives CDR1 SQVTM, CDR2 ANQGSEA. J was trimmed by 8 bases and V by 3 bases; bases with no gene match: 5. The CDR3 is 12 amino acids.

The chain employs TRBV9 and TRBJ1-2, with D perhaps TRBD1 (6 bases). Trimming cost V 5 bases and J 7 bases, with 15 bases left between them. CDR1 and CDR2 (germline): SGDLS, YYNGEE. The CDR3 covers 13 residues. The CDR3 sequence is CASSKGGESGYTF. As DNA, the CDR3 is TGTGCCAGCAGTAAAGGGGGAGAAAGTGGCTACACCTTC. The variable domain in full, completed from reference TRBV9 and TRBJ1-2, reads DSGVTQTPKHLITATGQRVTLRCSPRSGDLSVYWYQQSLDQGLQFLIQYYNGEERAKGNILERFSAQQFPDLHSELNLSSLELGDSALYFCASSKGGESGYTFGSGTRLTVV.

The chain combines TRBV18 with TRBJ1-2; 8 nucleotides align to TRBD1. Looked up from germline, CDR1 is KGHSH and CDR2 is LQKENI. This CDR3 is 14 amino acids long. Losses at the gene ends were 6 bases for V and 2 bases for J; bases not matched to a gene: 5. CDR3 bases: TGTGCCAGCTCCCCCGCAGGGGGCAACTATGGCTACACCTTC. Residues: CASSPAGGNYGYTF.

This clone was observed a single time. A much larger clonotype is one base distant, so this may be a read error. The rearrangement links TRBV3-1 (or the pseudogene TRBV3-2) to TRBJ2-7; D not certain. From germline, CDR1 is LGHDT and CDR2 YNNKEL (reference sequence). The CDR3 totals 12 residues. Between the trimmed V and J ends, which lost 2 bases and 3 bases, there was a span of 5 bases. CDR3 nucleotide sequence: TGTGCCAGCAGCCAAAACAACTACGAGCAGTACTTC. Translation: CASSQNNYEQYF.

V and J are TRBV19 and TRBJ2-7; TRBD1 agrees at 8 bases. V shed 5 bases, J shed 0 bases, and the junction held 6 bases outside the gene matches. The CDR3 is made up of 15 amino acids. Germline CDR1 and CDR2: LNHDA and SQIVND (reference sequence). CDR3 nucleotide sequence: TGTGCCAGTAGTTCCAGGACAGGGATCTCCTACGAGCAGTACTTC. Translating gives CASSSRTGISYEQYF. The full variable domain, its missing parts supplied by reference TRBV19 and TRBJ2-7, is DGGITQSPKYLFRKEGQNVTLSCEQNLNHDAMYWYRQDPGQGLRLIYYSQIVNDFQKGDIAEGYSVSREKKESFPLTVTSAQKNPTAFYLCASSSRTGISYEQYFGPGTRLTVT.

This clone was seen once. J is TRBJ1-2 and V is TRBV29-1, with TRBD1 matching 12 bases. The ends lost 5 bases at V and 4 bases at J; junction bases unmatched: 5. This CDR3 is 14 amino acids long. CDR1 is SQVTM, CDR2 ANQGSEA, per germline. As DNA, the CDR3 is TGCAGCGTTTCCGCGGGACAGGGGGCCTATGGCTACACCTTC. This gives the protein CSVSAGQGAYGYTF.

This clone was picked up one time. This specimen includes other DNA sequences encoding the same CDR3. This chain links TRBV5-6 with TRBJ2-1, with 11 bases fitting TRBD2. V lost 2 bases, J lost 7 bases, and 2 bases stayed unmatched. Germline V gene lookup returns CDR1 SGHDT and CDR2 YYEEEE. There are 14 residues in the CDR3. Here the CDR3 reads CASSFLAGGNEQFF. The CDR3 coding sequence is TGTGCCAGCAGCTTTCTAGCGGGGGGAAATGAGCAGTTCTTC.

This chain uses TRBV30 with TRBJ1-4; the D gene is possibly TRBD1 (5 bases). V shed 1 base and J shed 3 bases, with 12 bases lying between them. CDR1 and CDR2 from the germline V gene are GTSNPN and SVGIG (reference sequence). The CDR3 consists of 15 residues. The CDR3 loop reads CAWSAPRRANEKLFF. The CDR3 DNA follows: TGTGCCTGGAGTGCGCCCCGCAGGGCTAATGAAAAACTGTTTTTT.

CDR3 in DNA: TGTGCCAGCAGCTTAACATACGGGGACAATGAGCAGTTCTTC. Translation: CASSLTYGDNEQFF. The J gene is TRBJ2-1, the V gene TRBV7-3; a weak D match, TRBD2 (5 bases). V shed 0 bases and J shed 5 bases, with 8 bases lying between them. This CDR3 region has 14 residues. The germline V gene encodes CDR1 SGHTA and CDR2 FQGTGA. Using reference TRBV7-3 and TRBJ2-1 for the parts outside the CDR3, the full variable domain is GAGVSQTPSNKVTEKGKYVELRCDPISGHTALYWYRQSLGQGPEFLIYFQGTGAADDSGLPNDRFFAVRPEGSVSTLKIQRTERGDSAVYLCASSLTYGDNEQFFGPGTRLTVL.

The chain combines TRBV6-6 with TRBJ1-1; unclear D gene. The length of the CDR3 is 15 residues. The germline V gene encodes CDR1 MNHNY and CDR2 SVGAGI (reference sequence). V shed 5 bases and J shed 1 base, with 14 bases lying between them. CDR3 amino acids: CASSPRRSQNTEAFF. CDR3 in DNA: TGTGCCAGCAGTCCTCGGAGGTCTCAGAACACTGAAGCTTTCTTT.

This chain uses TRBV6-5 with TRBJ2-5; D is possibly TRBD2 (5 bases). The V end lost 4 bases, the J end lost 1 base, and 13 bases lay between the germline ends. CDR1 is MNHEY and CDR2 is SVGAGI in the germline V gene. The length of the CDR3 is 15 residues. The CDR3 region is CASSFRPGFQETQYF. The CDR3, as DNA: TGTGCCAGCAGTTTCCGACCGGGATTCCAAGAGACCCAGTACTTC.

This chain uses TRBV7-8 with TRBJ1-5; no clear D gene. The CDR3 has 14 residues. V was pared by 5 bases and J by 6 bases, with 14 bases between. CDR1 and CDR2 (germline): SGHVS, FQNEAQ. CDR3 sequence reads: CASSSGREGQPQHF. As DNA, the CDR3 is TGTGCCAGCAGCAGCGGACGGGAGGGTCAGCCCCAGCATTTT.

The V gene is TRBV2, the J gene TRBJ2-3; perhaps TRBD1 as D (5 bases). V shed 6 bases and J shed 0 bases, with 10 bases lying between them. This CDR3 is built from 14 residues. Germline V lookup: CDR1 SNHLY, CDR2 FYNNEI. Here the CDR3 DNA reads TGTGCCAGCAGACAGGCCTCTAGCACAGATACGCAGTATTTT. Its protein is CASRQASSTDTQYF.

This clone was observed once. The chain uses TRBV10-3 and TRBJ2-3; 11 nucleotides match TRBD2. V dropped 8 bases and J dropped 5; count of bases not matched to a gene: 0. Germline V gene lookup returns CDR1 ENHRY and CDR2 SYGVKD. This CDR3 region has 12 residues. As DNA, the CDR3 is TGTGCCATCGGACTAGCGGGAGATACGCAGTATTTT. Protein product: CAIGLAGDTQYF.

The V gene is TRBV3-1 (or the pseudogene TRBV3-2), the J gene TRBJ1-2; D not resolved. V lost 4 bases, J lost 6 bases, and 9 bases lay in between. This CDR3 comprises 12 residues. The germline V gene has CDR1 LGHDT and CDR2 YNNKEL (reference sequence). CDR3 nucleotide sequence: TGTGCCAGCAGCCCGGGTGGAGATGGCTACACCTTC. Its protein is CASSPGGDGYTF.

This clone was seen only once. The CDR3 DNA sequence: TGCGCCAGCAGCCAGTTTTCGGGGGGAGGAGAGACCCAGTACTTC. Translation: CASSQFSGGGETQYF. V and J are TRBV4-3 and TRBJ2-5; 7 bases are shared with TRBD2. CDR3 length equals 15 residues. Germline trimming cut 3 bases from V and 4 bases from J; bases unmatched to any gene: 8. CDR1 is LGHNA, CDR2 YSLEER, per germline.

The chain employs TRBV11-2 and TRBJ2-7; 8 positions match TRBD1. J gave up 9 bases and V 4 bases, and 8 bases lay outside the gene matches. Germline V CDR1 and CDR2: SGHAT, FQNNGV. The CDR3 sequence is 13 residues long. Here the CDR3 reads CASSSLTGVGQYF. The CDR3 nucleotides are TGTGCCAGCAGCTCCCTGACAGGGGTGGGGCAGTACTTC.

The CDR3 DNA reads as TGTGCCAGCAGCCAAGAGGGCGGGGCGAGGGGTGAGCAGTTCTTC. It encodes CASSQEGGARGEQFF. V usage is TRBV4-2 and J usage is TRBJ2-1; a possible D gene is TRBD2 (6 bases). The CDR3 has 15 amino acids. Trimming removed 0 bases from V and 9 bases from J, with 15 bases in between. The germline CDR1 and CDR2 sequences are LGHNA and YNFKEQ.

The chain carries TRBV27 and TRBJ1-4; possibly TRBD1 for D (6 bases). CDR1 and CDR2 (germline): MNHEY, SMNVEV (reference sequence). This CDR3 comprises 15 residues. V was pared by 0 bases and J by 6 bases, with 11 bases between. The CDR3 loop is CASSLSWGLDEKLFF. As DNA, the CDR3 is TGTGCCAGCAGTTTATCCTGGGGGCTTGATGAAAAACTGTTTTTT.